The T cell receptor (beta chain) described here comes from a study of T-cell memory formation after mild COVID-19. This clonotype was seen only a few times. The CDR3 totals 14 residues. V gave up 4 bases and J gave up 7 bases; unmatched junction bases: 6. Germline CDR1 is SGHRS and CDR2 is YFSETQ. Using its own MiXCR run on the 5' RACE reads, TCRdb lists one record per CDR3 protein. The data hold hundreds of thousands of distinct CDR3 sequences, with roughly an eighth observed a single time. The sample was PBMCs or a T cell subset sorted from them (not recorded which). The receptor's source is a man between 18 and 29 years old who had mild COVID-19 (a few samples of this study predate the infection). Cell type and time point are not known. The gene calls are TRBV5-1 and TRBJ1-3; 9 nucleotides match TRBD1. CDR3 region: CASSAQGAGNTIYF. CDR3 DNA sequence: TGCGCCAGCAGCGCACAGGGGGCAGGGAACACCATATATTTT.